The source of this T cell receptor (beta chain) is a study of T cell clones after liver transplantation. Whole-study results and caveats: Donor-reactive sequences fell more than third party-reactive ones, suggesting partial deletion.

TCRdb's table, derived via immunoSEQ multiplex PCR, lists solely in-frame clones and lacks some. The data contain 53,000 or so clones, 70% to 85% of them singletons. The CDR3 runs to 15 residues. CDR1 SGDLS and CDR2 YYNGEE come from the germline V gene. The J segment lost 4 bases and the V segment lost 0 bases, leaving 7 bases of the junction unmatched. For this clone: Its matching antigen is unknown.

The specimen was CD4+ T cells from blood, collected before liver transplant. The chain is built from TRBV9 and TRBJ2-7, with 7 bases identical to TRBD2. This TCR came from a human donor who received a liver transplant. The CDR3 loop reads CASSVVGGGPYEQYF. The CDR3 DNA reads TGTGCCAGCAGCGTAGTGGGGGGAGGGCCTTACGAGCAGTACTTC.